These 32 T cell receptor beta chains were all obtained from the same sample, sequenced in a study of T-cell reconstitution after alpha-beta-depleted transplantation in children (dated by TCRdb to the mid-2010s). The library was built by means of PCR. The instrument was an Illumina HiSeq 2500. Molecular barcoding was employed in the preparation of TCR libraries, with unique molecular identifiers being used to normalize TCRbeta repertoire quantification. TCRdb trimmed the raw reads at Q25, called clones with MiXCR and kept productive beta chains. Entries that share a CDR3 protein sequence are merged under the most common genes and DNA. A total of roughly 500,000 distinct CDR3 sequences appear in this sample, around a third of them only once. Together, the top ten hold around 2.5% of the sample. The source material was PBMCs from the stem cell graft donor, sampled from the stem cell graft. The receptors were sampled from a human donor who donated a stem cell graft to a child with aplastic anemia.

The V call is TRBV19, the J call TRBJ2-7; D gene uncertain. This CDR3 is built from 15 residues. Trimming took 5 bases from V and 5 from J, leaving 19 bases between them. Germline V gene data show CDR1 as LNHDA and CDR2 as SQIVND (reference sequence). The CDR3 is CASSPGIYAVDEQYF. As DNA, the CDR3 is TGTGCCAGTAGTCCAGGAATTTATGCCGTTGACGAGCAGTACTTC.

The chain joins TRBV7-2 to TRBJ2-1; 13 positions match TRBD2. This CDR3 contains 15 residues. CDR1 is SGHTA and CDR2 is FQGNSA in the germline V gene. V trimming: 5 bases; J trimming: 5 bases; junction bases outside the gene matches: 3. The CDR3 region has the DNA TGTGCCAGCAGCACACTAGCGGGAGGGAACAATGAGCAGTTCTTC. Protein: CASSTLAGGNNEQFF. The full variable domain, completed using reference TRBV7-2 and TRBJ2-1, is GAGVSQSPSNKVTEKGKDVELRCDPISGHTALYWYRQSLGQGLEFLIYFQGNSAPDKSGLPSDRFSAERTGGSVSTLTIQRTQQEDSAVYLCASSTLAGGNNEQFFGPGTRLTVL.

The J gene is TRBJ2-5, the V gene TRBV12-3 or TRBV12-4; TRBD1 agrees at 9 bases. CDR3 size: 16 residues. Trimming removed 6 bases from V and 1 base from J; junction bases left unmatched: 9. In nucleotides, the CDR3 is TGTGCCAGCAGGCCAGGGACAGGGTATGGCCAAGAGACCCAGTACTTC. This sequence encodes CASRPGTGYGQETQYF.

Only a few counts were recorded for this clonotype. CDR3 bases: TGTGCCAGCATACAGGAGAACACAGATACGCAGTATTTT. This gives the protein CASIQENTDTQYF. V is TRBV7-9 and J is TRBJ2-3, with D perhaps matching TRBD1 (5 bases). The CDR3 consists of 13 residues. The V end was cut by 7 bases, the J end by 2 bases, with 10 bases between. From germline, CDR1 is SEHNR and CDR2 FQNEAQ (reference sequence).

The gene calls are TRBV4-2 and TRBJ2-3; 10 nucleotides match TRBD2. Germline V gene data show CDR1 as LGHNA and CDR2 as YNFKEQ. This CDR3 has 16 amino acids. Losses at the gene ends were 0 bases for V and 1 base for J; bases not matched to a gene: 1. Here the CDR3 DNA reads TGTGCCAGCAGCCAAGAAGGGACTAGCGGCACAGATACGCAGTATTTT. This encodes CASSQEGTSGTDTQYF.

This clonotype occurred a few times. This rearrangement joins TRBV7-2 to TRBJ1-1; D ambiguous. Germline loops: CDR1 SGHTA, CDR2 FQGNSA. There are 16 residues in the CDR3. Trimming took off 5 bases at V and 0 bases at J, with 16 bases between the two ends. CDR3 DNA: TGTGCCAGCAGCCAGGTCCGGGGAGGATTGAACACTGAAGCTTTCTTT. It is translated as CASSQVRGGLNTEAFF.

The chain carries TRBV6-5 and TRBJ2-4; a weak D match, TRBD1 (5 bases). This CDR3 is 15 amino acids long. In germline, CDR1 is MNHEY, CDR2 SVGAGI. V lost 2 bases and J lost 7, with 15 bases in between. The CDR3 here is CASSYVQGVENIQYF. CDR3 bases: TGTGCCAGCAGTTACGTGCAGGGTGTGGAGAACATTCAGTACTTC.

This sequence joins TRBV7-2 and TRBJ2-3; the match to TRBD2 covers 8 bases. The germline gives CDR1 SGHTA, CDR2 FQGNSA. With 5 bases clipped from V and 2 bases from J, the junction kept 3 bases outside the gene matches. The CDR3 sequence is 14 residues long. The CDR3 reads CASSGTRSTDTQYF. DNA for the CDR3: TGTGCCAGCAGCGGGACTAGGTCCACAGATACGCAGTATTTT. The full variable domain, rest sourced from reference TRBV7-2 and TRBJ2-3, is GAGVSQSPSNKVTEKGKDVELRCDPISGHTALYWYRQSLGQGLEFLIYFQGNSAPDKSGLPSDRFSAERTGGSVSTLTIQRTQQEDSAVYLCASSGTRSTDTQYFGPGTRLTVL.

There are a few counts of this clonotype. J is TRBJ2-2 and V is TRBV4-3; no clear D. CDR1 and CDR2 from the germline V gene are LGHNA and YSLEER. V was clipped by 0 bases and J by 4 bases, with 9 bases between them. The CDR3 loop spans 15 amino acids. The CDR3 nucleotides read TGCGCCAGCAGCCAAGAAGGCTTTCCCACCGGGGAGCTGTTTTTT. Its translation is CASSQEGFPTGELFF.

This clonotype showed up just a few times. The rearrangement joins TRBV7-2 to TRBJ2-7; D is undetermined. V lost 3 bases and J lost 0, with 9 bases in between. Germline values: CDR1 SGHTA, CDR2 FQGNSA. CDR3 length: 14 amino acids. The DNA of the CDR3 is TGTGCCAGCAGCTTGGACGCCGGCTCCTACGAGCAGTACGTC. This translates into CASSLDAGSYEQYV.

The chain uses TRBV6-1 and TRBJ1-5; 11 bases map to TRBD1. CDR1 is MNHNS, CDR2 SASEGT, per germline. V shed 10 bases and J 1 base; nucleotides not matched to a gene: 9. The CDR3 length is 16 residues. The CDR3 DNA sequence: TGTGCCACCCGGACAGGGGGCTTAAGAAGCAATCAGCCCCAGCATTTT. Its translation: CATRTGGLRSNQPQHF.

The rearrangement joins TRBV7-9 to TRBJ1-2; TRBD1 matches at 7 bases. V was clipped by 2 bases and J by 7 bases; unmatched bases: 10. Per germline, CDR1 SEHNR and CDR2 FQNEAQ (reference sequence). This CDR3 contains 15 residues. The CDR3 DNA sequence: TGTGCCAGCAGCTTACTGAGGACAGGAGAGGGTGGCTACACCTTC. Amino acid sequence: CASSLLRTGEGGYTF.

This clonotype was counted ten times or more. The chain links TRBV18 to TRBJ1-1, with 7 positions matching TRBD1. Germline lookup yields CDR1 KGHSH and CDR2 LQKENI. The V and J ends lost 2 bases and 1 base, in that order; junction bases with no gene match: 10. The CDR3 loop spans 17 amino acids. The CDR3 reads CASSPFRPGGPNTEAFF. CDR3 coding DNA: TGTGCCAGCTCACCATTTCGGCCAGGGGGGCCGAACACTGAAGCTTTCTTT.

This chain links TRBV20-1 with TRBJ2-3; D ambiguous. This CDR3 has 16 residues. CDR1 and CDR2 (germline): DFQATT, SNEGSKA (reference sequence). V lost 0 bases and J lost 0, with 13 bases in between. CDR3 sequence reads: CSARDTGQTSTDTQYF. The CDR3 nucleotides are TGCAGTGCTAGAGATACGGGTCAGACTAGCACAGATACGCAGTATTTT.

The chain uses TRBV5-1 and TRBJ2-1; either TRBD1 or TRBD2 may supply D (5 bases each). The CDR3 extends over 14 amino acids. CDR1 SGHRS and CDR2 YFSETQ come from the germline V gene. V lost 5 bases, J lost 6 bases, and 15 bases lay in between. The CDR3 loop is CASSGGQRRNEQFF. The DNA of the CDR3 is TGCGCCAGCAGTGGAGGACAAAGGCGCAATGAGCAGTTCTTC. Combining the CDR3 with reference TRBV5-1 and TRBJ2-1 gives the whole variable domain KAGVTQTPRYLIKTRGQQVTLSCSPISGHRSVSWYQQTPGQGLQFLFEYFSETQRNKGNFPGRFSGRQFSNSRSEMNVSTLELGDSALYLCASSGGQRRNEQFFGPGTRLTVL.

This clonotype was detected a few times. This chain connects TRBV6-1 to TRBJ2-1; tentative D call: TRBD1 (5 bases). With 5 bases removed from V and 9 bases from J, the gap between germline ends came to 17 bases. Per the germline V gene, CDR1 is MNHNS and CDR2 is SASEGT. The CDR3 spans 14 residues. The CDR3: CASSTTDFQGEQFF. The CDR3 bases are TGTGCCAGCAGTACAACTGATTTTCAGGGTGAGCAGTTCTTC.

This clonotype appeared a few times. The chain has TRBV29-1 and TRBJ1-5; 7 positions match TRBD1. J was trimmed by 2 bases and V by 4 bases; bases with no gene match: 2. This CDR3 is built from 13 residues. From germline, CDR1 is SQVTM and CDR2 ANQGSEA. The CDR3 loop is CSVVDRGNQPQHF. In DNA form, the CDR3 reads TGCAGCGTTGTAGACAGGGGCAATCAGCCCCAGCATTTT.

The rearrangement links TRBV20-1 to TRBJ1-1; D remains ambiguous. Per germline, CDR1 DFQATT and CDR2 SNEGSKA (reference sequence). The CDR3 spans 15 residues. V dropped 7 bases and J dropped 1 base, with 19 bases sitting between them. For the CDR3, the DNA is TGCAGTGGAAACCCCCGGAGGTCGCAGAACACTGAAGCTTTCTTT. Amino acids: CSGNPRRSQNTEAFF.

The rearrangement joins TRBV3-1 to TRBJ2-2, with TRBD2 matching 14 bases. The CDR3 totals 17 residues. Trimming cost V 3 bases and J 2 bases; bases outside gene matches: 2. The V gene's germline CDR1 is LGHDT and CDR2 YNNKEL (reference sequence). The CDR3 DNA reads as TGTGCCAGCAGCCAGACTAGCGGGAGGGCTAACACCGGGGAGCTGTTTTTT. Its translation: CASSQTSGRANTGELFF.

The DNA for the CDR3 is TGCAGTGTTTTGACAGGGGGCTTCTATGGCTACACCTTC. Translating it yields CSVLTGGFYGYTF. The V call is TRBV20-1, the J call TRBJ1-2; 10 bases match TRBD1. The CDR3 extends over 13 amino acids. Germline V CDR1 and CDR2: DFQATT, SNEGSKA (reference sequence). J lost 4 bases, V lost 7 bases, and 6 bases had no gene match.

The table lists this clonotype with a few counts. The CDR3 loop is CSAWDFRGNEQFF. CDR3 sequence (DNA): TGCAGTGCTTGGGACTTCCGAGGCAATGAGCAGTTCTTC. This chain connects TRBV20-1 to TRBJ2-1, with D perhaps TRBD2 (6 bases). CDR3 length: 13 residues. Trimming shortened V by 5 bases and J by 6 bases, and 14 bases separated the two germline ends. Germline V gives CDR1 DFQATT, CDR2 SNEGSKA (reference sequence).

This clonotype came up a few times. This rearrangement joins TRBV29-1 to TRBJ2-1; 10 bases match TRBD2. This CDR3 contains 18 residues. V trimming: 7 bases; J trimming: 7 bases; junction bases outside the gene matches: 22. The germline CDR1 and CDR2 sequences are SQVTM and ANQGSEA. The CDR3 DNA reads TGCAGCGGCGTGGACAGGGTTTGGTCTAGCGGGAGTACGAATGAGCAGTTCTTC. This translates into CSGVDRVWSSGSTNEQFF.

The sample holds a few counts of this clonotype. This chain links TRBV20-1 with TRBJ2-3; 9 bases are shared with TRBD1. Trimming cost V 6 bases and J 1 base; bases outside gene matches: 2. In germline, CDR1 is DFQATT, CDR2 SNEGSKA (reference sequence). This CDR3 has 13 amino acids. The CDR3 reads CSARTGGTDTQYF. The CDR3 DNA is TGCAGTGCCAGGACAGGGGGCACAGATACGCAGTATTTT.

The genes are TRBV19 and TRBJ1-1, with 7 bases that match TRBD1. The CDR3 loop spans 15 amino acids. J was trimmed by 10 bases and V by 4 bases; bases with no gene match: 15. Germline CDR1 is LNHDA and CDR2 is SQIVND (reference sequence). The CDR3 is CASSTGQVTPLGAFF. The DNA for the CDR3 is TGTGCCAGTAGTACCGGACAGGTTACCCCTTTGGGAGCTTTCTTT.

The CDR3: CASSFNQGRRETQYF. CDR3 nucleotide sequence: TGTGCCAGCAGCTTTAATCAGGGTAGGAGGGAGACCCAGTACTTC. The gene calls are TRBV5-5 and TRBJ2-5, with D perhaps being TRBD1 or TRBD2 (5 bases each). The CDR3 extends over 15 amino acids. Germline-derived CDR1 and CDR2 are SGHKS and YYEKEE (reference sequence). The germline V and J ends were trimmed by 2 bases and 5 bases, with 16 bases remaining between them.

Only a few counts were recorded for this clonotype. V and J are TRBV12-3 or TRBV12-4 and TRBJ1-6; D perhaps matches TRBD1 (6 bases). With 3 bases removed from V and 7 bases from J, the gap between germline ends came to 22 bases. The CDR3 has 18 amino acids. This chain's CDR3 is CASSFQGHQPRSNSPLHF. CDR3 bases: TGTGCCAGCAGTTTCCAGGGACATCAACCCAGGTCCAATTCACCCCTCCACTTT.

In its sample, this clonotype was seen a few times. The rearrangement uses TRBV5-1 and TRBJ2-1, with 12 bases identical to TRBD2. Losses at the gene ends were 2 bases for V and 8 bases for J; bases not matched to a gene: 8. The germline gives CDR1 SGHRS, CDR2 YFSETQ. The CDR3 is 16 residues long. In DNA form, the CDR3 reads TGCGCCAGCAGCTTCGGGAGGACTAGCGGGACCTATGAGCAGTTCTTC. Its translation is CASSFGRTSGTYEQFF.

This clonotype was recorded at least ten times. This rearrangement joins TRBV5-1 to TRBJ2-1; 7 positions agree with TRBD1. This CDR3 has 16 amino acids. From germline, CDR1 is SGHRS and CDR2 YFSETQ. V trimming: 0 bases; J trimming: 6 bases; junction bases outside the gene matches: 9. In DNA, the CDR3 is TGCGCCAGCAGCTTGGGACAGGGATCGGGGTTCAATGAGCAGTTCTTC. It translates to CASSLGQGSGFNEQFF.

Only one count was recorded for this clonotype. The V call is TRBV19, the J call TRBJ2-5, with a possible D match to TRBD1 (7 bases). The CDR3 consists of 13 residues. The germline gives CDR1 LNHDA, CDR2 SQIVND (reference sequence). V shed 3 bases and J shed 7 bases, with 12 bases lying between them. The CDR3 DNA reads as TGTGCCAGTAGTATCAGTCAGGGGGGGACCCAGTACTTC. It specifies CASSISQGGTQYF.

The rearrangement uses TRBV12-3 or TRBV12-4 and TRBJ1-2; the match to TRBD1 covers 8 bases. CDR3 size: 14 residues. Trimming removed 7 bases from V and 4 bases from J; junction bases left unmatched: 8. DNA of the CDR3: TGTGCCAGCACCCATACGACAGGGGCCTATGGCTACACCTTC. Protein sequence: CASTHTTGAYGYTF.

The CDR3 DNA reads as TGTGCCAGCAGCTTAGGAAGGACAGGAGGATCCTACGAGCAGTACTTC. Amino acids: CASSLGRTGGSYEQYF. The rearrangement joins TRBV7-9 to TRBJ2-7, with 7 bases matching TRBD1. This CDR3 region has 16 residues. After removal of 1 base from V and 1 base from J, the junction contained 7 bases not matched to a gene. CDR1 is SEHNR and CDR2 is FQNEAQ in the germline V gene (reference sequence).

This chain joins TRBV12-3 or TRBV12-4 and TRBJ1-1, with a possible D match to TRBD1 (6 bases). Deletions cut 2 bases from V and 4 bases from J, with 20 bases between. This CDR3 contains 17 residues. The DNA for the CDR3 is TGTGCCAGCAGTTTAAGGAAGACAGGAGACTCGGTCACTGAAGCTTTCTTT. Translating it yields CASSLRKTGDSVTEAFF.